The subject of this entry is one TCR beta chain. The ends were cut back, 2 bases at V and 6 bases at J, with 11 bases in the middle. In germline, CDR1 is ENHRY, CDR2 SYGVKD. CDR3 length: 14 amino acids. The data derive from a study of shared clonotypes between healthy human individuals. Sequencing was performed with immunoSEQ multiplex PCR; in TCRdb, only in-frame clones are kept and a portion is missing. The sample comprises about 1,900,000 clones, over 85% of which are singletons, and around 1.2% rests with the top ten. In the naive CD8 group, cells lacked CD45RO and were positively selected for CCR7, so terminally differentiated effector memory CD45RA+ cells were left out.

The V gene is TRBV10-3, the J gene TRBJ1-3; D possibly corresponds to TRBD1 (5 bases). This sequence was found in a man aged 18 to 29 in good health. Sequencing input: naive CD8+ T cells sorted from blood. Here the CDR3 DNA reads TGTGCCATCAGTGAGGGCAGGGCAGAAAACACCATATATTTT. Translated: CAISEGRAENTIYF.